This T cell receptor beta chain is drawn from a study of tumor and adjacent non-tumor tissue in lung cancer. Study as a whole: Each sample yielded 4 million to 4.5 million productive TCRbeta reads on average.

Regarding this clonotype: Its specificity is unknown. Because the CDR3's place on the DNA is in doubt, the DNA is left out and the CDR3 is given as listed by TCRdb.

Including both end residues, the CDR3 is 12 amino acids long. CDR1 is SQVTM, CDR2 ANQGSEA, per germline. Study results and caveats: Tumor repertoires had a smaller top 100 clone share than normal lung. Shorter survival was associated with higher TCR diversity in tumors. TCR diversity was significantly greater in tumor than normal lung tissue.

The template was RNA from unsorted bulk tissue. Three rounds of nested PCR, following a modified ARM-PCR protocol, produced the TCRbeta library. A single record per CDR3 protein comes from TCRdb applying MiXCR to the multiplex PCR reads. There are some 90,000 distinct CDR3 sequences in the sample; roughly two thirds occur only once, and around 15% lies in the top ten. Sequenced material: lung tumor tissue. The J gene is TRBJ1-2, the V gene TRBV29-1; TRBD1 is the table's D call, not checked against the DNA. This sequence originates from a man between 65 and 85 years old with non-small cell lung cancer. The CDR3: CIVGGGNYGYSF.